This TCR beta chain was retrieved from a study of cytomegalovirus exposure and HLA in healthy donors. General observations from the study: Earlier analysis yielded a pattern in which most TCR beta V segments were productive about 87% or about 30% of the time. In a later analysis, TCR beta V- and J-gene trimming showed a link to a missense DCLRE1C variant. Reports indicated that the classifier achieved high specificity and sensitivity in diagnosing cytomegalovirus status.

The germline CDR1 and CDR2 sequences are MDHEN and SYDVKM. This CDR3 has 17 residues. Losses at the gene ends were 4 bases for V and 0 bases for J; bases not matched to a gene: 8. The table lists this clone with a count of one. The antigen remains undetermined. 13 Jbeta primers and 60 Vbeta primers were used for the PCR. In the authors' workflow: Approximately 10 million shared chains were among about 80 million unique TCR beta chains counted in a later analysis. Some clones are missing from TCRdb's copy, which holds only in-frame ones; the method was immunoSEQ multiplex PCR. That table furnishes V, J and clone size, whereas the DNA furnished D and trimming. This sample has 99,000 or so clones; over 75% occur once, and the top ten carry 5.8%.

This clonotype originated in a man aged 55-75 years in good health and CMV-seropositive. Sequenced: PBMCs. The chain has TRBV28 and TRBJ2-3; 9 bases are a match to TRBD1. The CDR3 nucleotides are TGTGCCAGCAGTTCACCGGGACAGGGACCAAGCACAGATACGCAGTATTTT. This sequence encodes CASSSPGQGPSTDTQYF.